This is a list of T cell receptor beta chains from one sample in a study of cytomegalovirus exposure and HLA in healthy donors. The protocol was immunoSEQ multiplex PCR, while the TCRdb copy is restricted to in-frame clones and leaves out a portion. The sample has under 150,000 clones; about four fifths are singletons. The sample consisted of PBMCs. The receptors come from a male donor in good health and CMV-seropositive. The CDR3 runs from the conserved cysteine through the conserved F or W. The order of the fields is V gene, clone size, J gene, D gene, CDR3 DNA, CDR3 protein. The D gene is left open where the match is weak. Rows may omit the clone size; those that give it use once, few, many or a size class.

TRBV5-1	-	TRBJ2-3	TRBD2	TGCGCCAGCAGCTTGGCCCGAACGGGACTAGCGGGAGGCATCACACTTTGGGATACGCAGTATTTT	CASSLARTGLAGGITLWDTQYF
TRBV2	-	TRBJ1-6	-	TGTGCCAGCCGGTTACCCCTGAGGCGGGAAGGAAAAAGCTCCTATAATTCACCCCTCCACTTT	CASRLPLRREGKSSYNSPLHF
TRBV4-2	few	TRBJ2-2	-	TGTGCCAGCAGCCAACCCGGGACTGCGGTCGGGGAGCTGTTTTTT	CASSQPGTAVGELFF
TRBV7-3	-	TRBJ2-2	TRBD2	TGTGCCAGCAGCCCAGCGGGGGGGGCGGTTACCGGGGAGCTGTTTTTT	CASSPAGGAVTGELFF
TRBV10-3	-	TRBJ1-1	-	TGTGCCATCAGTGAGACGAGAGGGGGGAACACTGAAGCTTTCTTT	CAISETRGGNTEAFF
TRBV5-1	-	TRBJ1-6	-	TGCGCCAGCAGCCTGACGGGAGCCGATTCACCCCTCCACTTT	CASSLTGADSPLHF
TRBV7-9	-	TRBJ2-1	-	TGTTCCAGCAGCCTAAAGGACAGACAAAATGAGCAGTTCTTC	CSSSLKDRQNEQFF
TRBV27	few	TRBJ2-7	-	TGTGCCAGCAGTTTTGGACTTCGCCCCTACGAGCAGTACTTC	CASSFGLRPYEQYF
TRBV11-1	few	TRBJ2-1	TRBD2	TGTGCCAGCAGCCCAGGGCTGGGACTAGCGGGACCTAGTTGGTTCTTC	CASSPGLGLAGPSWFF
TRBV27	-	TRBJ2-7	-	TGTGCCAGCAGCCCTACGCCTACTTACGAGCAGTACTTC	CASSPTPTYEQYF
TRBV6-5	-	TRBJ2-7	-	TGTGCCAGCAGTTACTCCGGACTACTTGAGCAGTACTTC	CASSYSGLLEQYF
TRBV9	-	TRBJ2-2	-	TGTGCCAGCAGCGGAACGGGCGGGGAGCTGTTTTTT	CASSGTGGELFF
TRBV18	-	TRBJ1-2	-	TGTGCCAGCTCACCACCTACACAGAACTATGGCTACACCTTC	CASSPPTQNYGYTF
TRBV18	-	TRBJ2-7	-	TGTGCCAGCTCACCGGCGGGAACAAACGAGCAGTACTTC	CASSPAGTNEQYF
TRBV11-3	-	TRBJ2-1	TRBD2	TGTGCCAGCAGCTTAGGGATTCCGGGACTAGCGGGAAATGAGCAGTTCTTC	CASSLGIPGLAGNEQFF
TRBV9	-	TRBJ2-5	TRBD1	TGTGCCAGCAGCGCTTATGACAGGGAAGAGACCCAGTACTTC	CASSAYDREETQYF
TRBV5-1	-	TRBJ2-7	TRBD1	TGCGCCAGCAGCTTTATCGGGACAGATACCGCCTACGAGCAGTACTTC	CASSFIGTDTAYEQYF
TRBV9	-	TRBJ2-7	-	TGTGCCAGCAGCGTAGAGGGGTACCCCGCCTACGAGCAGTACTTC	CASSVEGYPAYEQYF
TRBV19	-	TRBJ2-7	-	TGTGCCAGTAGTTACGGGGTAAACTACGAGCAGTACTTC	CASSYGVNYEQYF
TRBV28	-	TRBJ1-2	-	TGTGCCAGCAGTTTCCCGGGCAGGGAAAACTATGGCTACACCTTC	CASSFPGRENYGYTF
TRBV2	-	TRBJ2-7	-	TGTGCCAGCAGTGACCTCCGCTACGAGCAGTACTTC	CASSDLRYEQYF
TRBV13	-	TRBJ2-1	TRBD2	TGTGCCAGCAGCTTAAGGACTAGCGGGGGGGGAGAGCAGTTCTTC	CASSLRTSGGGEQFF
TRBV19	-	TRBJ1-1	-	TGTGCCAGTAGTATTCTCCTGAACACTGAAGCTTTCTTT	CASSILLNTEAFF
TRBV5-8	few	TRBJ2-1	TRBD1	TGTGCCAGCAGCAAGGACAGGGGACGGGGCTACAATGAGCAGTTCTTC	CASSKDRGRGYNEQFF
TRBV6-5	few	TRBJ2-3	TRBD1	TGTGCCAGCAGTTACGGACAGGCCACAGATACGCAGTATTTT	CASSYGQATDTQYF
TRBV7-8	-	TRBJ2-6	TRBD2	TGTGCCAGCAGCTTTCAACTCGTAGCGGGAGGAAACTCTGGGGCCAACGTCCTGACTTTC	CASSFQLVAGGNSGANVLTF
TRBV7-8	-	TRBJ2-7	-	TGTGCCAGCAGCTTATCAGGGAACTCCTACGAGCAGTACTTC	CASSLSGNSYEQYF
TRBV25-1	-	TRBJ1-4	-	TGTGCCAGCGTTGGGGTAAATCAGGGTCTAGGTGAAAAACTGTTTTTT	CASVGVNQGLGEKLFF
TRBV10-3	-	TRBJ1-6	-	TGTGCCATCAGTGAAAGGGGAGAGGGGGATTCACCCCTCCACTTT	CAISERGEGDSPLHF
TRBV7-2	-	TRBJ2-5	-	TGTGCCGTCGGGGGGCTTGATCGGACCCAGTACTTC	CAVGGLDRTQYF
TRBV13	-	TRBJ1-1	-	TGTGCCAGCAGCCCCAATTGGGGGGGACTCAACGCTGAAGCTTTCTTT	CASSPNWGGLNAEAFF
TRBV9	-	TRBJ2-7	TRBD1	TGTGCCAGCAGCGCCGGACAGGGGGCCACCTACGAGCAGTACTTC	CASSAGQGATYEQYF
TRBV5-5	-	TRBJ1-1	-	TGTGCCAGCAGCTCCTCGGGACTGCAAGCTTTCTTT	CASSSSGLQAFF
TRBV27	-	TRBJ2-1	-	TGTGCCAGCAGTTATAAACAGGGAATTGGGCAGTTCTTC	CASSYKQGIGQFF
TRBV9	few	TRBJ2-1	-	TGTGCCAGCAGCGTGGGCCTCCGGGATTCCTACAATGAGCAGTTCTTC	CASSVGLRDSYNEQFF
TRBV9	-	TRBJ1-6	TRBD1	TGTGCCAGCAGCGTAGCAGGGGGCGCAGAGGATTCACCCCTCCACTTT	CASSVAGGAEDSPLHF
TRBV6-5	-	TRBJ1-1	-	TGTGCCAGCAGTTATCGGGGAATGAACACTGAAGCTTTCTTT	CASSYRGMNTEAFF
TRBV4-2	-	TRBJ2-5	TRBD2	TGTGCCAGCAGCCAAGAAGGACTAGCGGGAGGGCCAGGAGAGACCCAGTACTTC	CASSQEGLAGGPGETQYF
TRBV11-2	-	TRBJ2-7	-	TGTGCCAGCAGCTTCGTCGTTACAGGGTCCTACGAGCAGTACTTC	CASSFVVTGSYEQYF
TRBV6-5	-	TRBJ2-1	-	TGTGCCAGCGGAGGAGCTTCCTCCTACAATGAGCAGTTCTTC	CASGGASSYNEQFF
TRBV21-1	-	TRBJ2-3	-	TGTGCCAGCAGCAAAGGGGAAGCGGGGGGGCAGGCAGATACGCAGTATTTT	CASSKGEAGGQADTQYF
TRBV2	-	TRBJ2-1	-	TGTGCCAGCAGTTGGGAGCTGGGCCCGACAGGCAAATCCTACAATGAGCAGTTCTTC	CASSWELGPTGKSYNEQFF
TRBV19	-	TRBJ1-5	TRBD1	TGTGCCAGTAGTATAGATGGCAGGGGGGAATCACATCAGCCCCAGCATTTT	CASSIDGRGESHQPQHF
TRBV10-2	few	TRBJ2-7	TRBD2	TGCGCCAGCAGTGAGTCGGGAGTAGCGGGAGTCTACGAGCAGTACTTC	CASSESGVAGVYEQYF
TRBV6-6	-	TRBJ1-5	TRBD1	TGTGCCAGCAGGCGGGGACAGGGCAGCAATCAGCCCCAGCATTTT	CASRRGQGSNQPQHF
TRBV9	-	TRBJ2-1	TRBD1	TGTGCCAGCAGCCCCGACGGGACAGGGGTAGACAATGAGCAGTTCTTC	CASSPDGTGVDNEQFF